The present entry profiles one T cell receptor (beta chain) with its context. Antigen unknown. This sample stems from a study of STAT5B mutations in CD4+ large granular lymphocyte leukemia. Germline V CDR1 and CDR2: MDHEN, SYDVKM. V dropped 6 bases and J dropped 1 base, with 12 bases sitting between them. The CDR3 sequence is 14 residues long. The repertoire was sequenced with immunoSEQ multiplex PCR; TCRdb's copy has only in-frame clones and lacks some. The data contain almost 30,000 clones, around 85% of them singletons. Study results and limitations: Patient CD4-sorted repertoires stayed more clonal than healthy ones after leukemic-clone removal.

The chain links TRBV28 to TRBJ1-1; the D gene is possibly TRBD1 (6 bases). The sequence came from a human donor in good health. The specimen sequenced was CD4+ T cells from blood buffy coats. The CDR3 region is CASSPGQPNTEAFF. The CDR3, as DNA: TGTGCCAGCAGCCCCGGACAGCCGAACACTGAAGCTTTCTTT.